This TCR beta chain originates from a study of blood T cells in healthy people across ages. Through a sample-barcoded 5' primer and a J-beta primer mix, a second PCR was run for roughly 6 to 12 cycles. Each CDR3 protein is one row after TCRdb ran MiXCR on the 5' RACE reads. Found here are 500,000 to 700,000 distinct CDR3 sequences, 25% to 35% of them singletons; the top ten hold 15% to 18%. A note on this clonotype: A single base separates this from a much larger clone, so it may be a read error.

Germline V CDR1 and CDR2: DFQATT, SNEGSKA (reference sequence). V lost 6 bases, J lost 7 bases, and 13 bases lay in between. The CDR3 covers 11 residues. The origin of this receptor is a woman older than 75 in good health. The V gene is TRBV20-1, the J gene TRBJ2-7; the D is unclear. The sequenced sample consisted of blood. Written as DNA, the CDR3 is TGCAGTGCGAGGACCGTAAATGAGCAGTACTTC. Its translation: CSARTVNEQYF.